This T cell receptor beta chain is drawn from a study of radiotherapy plus CTLA-4 blockade in lung cancer. As for the study in general: An objective response was seen in around a sixth of patients, and disease control in over 25%. The study, taken as a whole, reports: Reportedly, early blood T cell clone dynamics best predicted response, with interferon-beta.

Patients had chemo-refractory metastatic non-small-cell lung cancer and received focal radiation plus CTLA-4 blockade that used ipilimumab. CDR3 length: 19 amino acids. Germline-derived CDR1 and CDR2 are LGHNA and YNFKEQ. After removal of 4 bases from V and 5 bases from J, the junction contained 20 bases not matched to a gene. Only in-frame clones appear in the TCRdb table, and some are missing; sequencing was by immunoSEQ multiplex PCR. The sample includes tens of thousands of clones, 77% of them seen just once. Turning to this clone: Its antigen is undetermined.

The TCR was taken from a human donor with non-small cell lung cancer whose response to radiotherapy plus ipilimumab could not be evaluated. The chain has TRBV4-2 and TRBJ2-5; 9 nucleotides align to TRBD2. The specimen was peripheral blood, collected from a patient treated with radiotherapy plus ipilimumab. The CDR3 sequence: CASSRDVPMASGASETQYF. The CDR3 nucleotides are TGTGCCAGCAGCCGAGATGTCCCGATGGCTAGCGGGGCCAGTGAGACCCAGTACTTC.